The present entry profiles one TCR beta chain with its context. The antigen is not known. A read error may be the cause here, since a much bigger clone is one base away. The time point is: newly diagnosed GD, antithyroid drugs for less than 3 months. TCR sequences were obtained from RNA taken from PBMCs. Relying on iRepertoire HTBI primers and Arm-PCR of CDR3 regions, the team built TCR beta libraries. TCRdb re-analysed the multiplex PCR reads in MiXCR, keeping a single row per CDR3 protein. The sample has some 250,000 distinct CDR3 sequences, approximately 20% seen once; the top ten hold 22%. The data were obtained in a study of regulatory T cells in long-lasting Graves disease. Study-wide points: Peripheral blood alone, not thyroid tissue, underwent study. There were preferences for TRBV28, TRBJ1-2 and TRBJ2-5 in persistent disease.

Deletions cut 5 bases from V and 1 base from J, with 11 bases between. This CDR3 comprises 14 residues. Germline CDR1 is SEHNR and CDR2 is FQNEAQ (reference sequence). This receptor was obtained from a female donor with Graves disease. Sequencing used peripheral blood mononuclear cells (PBMCs), obtained at new diagnosis, from a patient treated with antithyroid drugs. The J gene is TRBJ2-5, the V gene TRBV7-9; D gene uncertain. CDR3 in DNA: TGTGCCAGCAGCGCAGCGACGGCCCAAGAGACCCAGTACTTC. The encoded protein is CASSAATAQETQYF.